The clone carrying this TCR beta chain was detected a few times. The antigen is unknown. Presence of unique molecular identifiers characterized the TCR beta cDNA libraries. TCRdb reanalysed the PCR reads using MiXCR and keeps one entry per CDR3 protein. Of about 460,000 distinct CDR3 sequences in the sample, approximately 45% are singletons; the top ten hold about 12%. CDR1 and CDR2 from the germline V gene are MDHEN and SYDVKM. The CDR3 has 17 amino acids. With 5 bases removed from V and 0 bases from J, the gap between germline ends came to 20 bases. The source of the sample is a study of post-analysis software for immune sequencing data. The study's findings and limits: Compared against controls, patients with multiple sclerosis displayed significantly lower normalized Chao1 diversity. Patients carried roughly five TRBV segments more frequently than controls did, and TRBV5-6, TRBV5-1 and TRBV20-1 were among them.

The material sequenced was blood. This TCR derives from a girl under 18 with multiple sclerosis. The chain carries TRBV28 and TRBJ2-7; a weak D match, TRBD2 (6 bases). In nucleotides, the CDR3 is TGTGCCAGCAGTCCTCAGGGAGGACGAGCGTCCTCCTACGAGCAGTACTTC. Translating it yields CASSPQGGRASSYEQYF. Based on the CDR3 plus reference TRBV28 and TRBJ2-7, the full variable domain is DVKVTQSSRYLVKRTGEKVFLECVQDMDHENMFWYRQDPGLGLRLIYFSYDVKMKEKGDIPEGYSVSREKKERFSLILESASTNQTSMYLCASSPQGGRASSYEQYFGPGTRLTVT.